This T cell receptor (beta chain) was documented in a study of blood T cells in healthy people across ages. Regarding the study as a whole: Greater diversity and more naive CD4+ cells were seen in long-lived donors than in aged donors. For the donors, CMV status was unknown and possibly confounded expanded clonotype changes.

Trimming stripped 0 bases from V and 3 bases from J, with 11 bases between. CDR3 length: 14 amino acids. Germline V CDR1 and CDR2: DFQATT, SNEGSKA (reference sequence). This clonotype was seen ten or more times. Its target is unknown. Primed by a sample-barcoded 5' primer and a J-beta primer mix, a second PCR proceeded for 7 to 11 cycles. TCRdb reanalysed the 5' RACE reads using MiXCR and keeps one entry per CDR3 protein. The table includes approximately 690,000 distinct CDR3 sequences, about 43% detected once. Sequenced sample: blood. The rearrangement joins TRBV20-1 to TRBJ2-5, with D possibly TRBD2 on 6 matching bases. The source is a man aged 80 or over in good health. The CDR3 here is CSARDPRGKETQYF. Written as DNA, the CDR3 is TGCAGTGCTAGAGATCCCCGGGGGAAAGAGACCCAGTACTTC.